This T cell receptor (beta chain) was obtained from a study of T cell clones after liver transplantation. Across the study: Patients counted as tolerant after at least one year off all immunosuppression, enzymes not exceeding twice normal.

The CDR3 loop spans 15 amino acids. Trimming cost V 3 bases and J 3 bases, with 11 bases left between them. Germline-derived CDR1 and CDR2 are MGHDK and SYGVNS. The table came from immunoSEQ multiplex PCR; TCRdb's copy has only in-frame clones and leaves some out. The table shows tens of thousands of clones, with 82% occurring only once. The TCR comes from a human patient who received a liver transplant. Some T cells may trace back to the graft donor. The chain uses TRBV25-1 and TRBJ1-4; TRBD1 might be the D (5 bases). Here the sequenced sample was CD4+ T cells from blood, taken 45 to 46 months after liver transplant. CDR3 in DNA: TGTGCCAGCAGTGAGGGGCAGACCGCTAATGAAAAACTGTTTTTT. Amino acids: CASSEGQTANEKLFF.